The 27 T cell receptor beta chains reported below all come from one sample, sequenced in a study of blood T cell repertoires in COVID-19. The method was immunoSEQ multiplex PCR; TCRdb's version includes in-frame clones alone and lacks a portion of them. The top ten clones hold 5.6% of a sample with around 60,000 clones, approximately 82% of them seen once. The sample was peripheral blood. The receptor set was obtained from a woman aged 60-75 years with acute or convalescent COVID-19.

This clone turned up a few times. The genes are TRBV14 and TRBJ1-1; unclear D gene. V lost 1 base and J 4 bases, leaving 7 bases between the germline ends. The CDR3 length is 13 residues. Germline CDR1 reads SGHDN; CDR2 reads FVKESK. CDR3: CASSQARFTEAFF. DNA for the CDR3: TGTGCCAGCAGCCAAGCCAGGTTCACTGAAGCTTTCTTT. The full variable domain, its missing parts supplied by reference TRBV14 and TRBJ1-1, is EAGVTQFPSHSVIEKGQTVTLRCDPISGHDNLYWYRRVMGKEIKFLLHFVKESKQDESGMPNNRFLAERTGGTYSTLKVQPAELEDSGVYFCASSQARFTEAFFGQGTRLTVV.

The V call is TRBV6-1, the J call TRBJ1-1; unclear D gene. Germline lookup yields CDR1 MNHNS and CDR2 SASEGT. The CDR3 runs to 14 residues. The V and J ends lost 6 bases and 0 bases respectively, with 11 bases between them. CDR3: CASRPTSVNTEAFF. CDR3 sequence (DNA): TGTGCCAGCAGGCCCACATCAGTGAACACTGAAGCTTTCTTT.

The rearrangement uses TRBV9 and TRBJ2-2, with TRBD2 matching 8 bases. The V segment lost 0 bases and the J segment 6 bases; nucleotides outside the gene matches: 7. The CDR3 spans 16 residues. Germline V gives CDR1 SGDLS, CDR2 YYNGEE. The CDR3 sequence: CASSVGSRAGAGELFF. The CDR3 coding sequence is TGTGCCAGCAGCGTAGGGAGTCGAGCGGGGGCCGGGGAGCTGTTTTTT.

V gene TRBV18 combines with J gene TRBJ1-2, with 8 bases matching TRBD1. Trimming took 6 bases from V and 8 from J; bases not matched to a gene: 14. Germline-derived CDR1 and CDR2 are KGHSH and LQKENI. CDR3 length: 15 amino acids. CDR3 region: CASSSIRQGAEGYTF. The CDR3 coding sequence is TGTGCCAGCTCTTCGATCCGGCAGGGGGCTGAGGGCTACACCTTC.

The chain joins TRBV7-9 to TRBJ2-4; 7 nucleotides agree with TRBD1. This CDR3 is 15 amino acids long. The J segment lost 5 bases and the V segment lost 5 bases, leaving 9 bases of the junction unmatched. From germline, CDR1 is SEHNR and CDR2 FQNEAQ (reference sequence). The CDR3 spells CASSREGQGENIQYF. The CDR3 DNA is TGTGCCAGCAGCCGCGAGGGGCAGGGGGAAAACATTCAGTACTTC.

This clone was observed a single time. This rearrangement joins TRBV9 to TRBJ1-1, with D maybe TRBD1 (6 bases). The CDR3 is made up of 16 amino acids. Per germline, CDR1 SGDLS and CDR2 YYNGEE. Trimming took 3 bases from V and 5 from J, leaving 20 bases between them. The CDR3 DNA reads TGTGCCAGCAGCGCACAAACGACGGCCACAGGGACTGAAGCTTTCTTT. Amino acid sequence: CASSAQTTATGTEAFF.

The V gene is TRBV30, the J gene TRBJ1-4; 8 nucleotides match TRBD1. The CDR3 is 15 amino acids. Germline CDR1 GTSNPN, CDR2 SVGIG (reference sequence). With 0 bases clipped from V and 0 bases from J, the junction kept 0 bases outside the gene matches. The CDR3 DNA follows: TGTGCCTGGAGTGTACAGGGGGCAACTAATGAAAAACTGTTTTTT. Protein product: CAWSVQGATNEKLFF.

The chain carries TRBV19 and TRBJ1-5; no clear D. Germline-derived CDR1 and CDR2 are LNHDA and SQIVND (reference sequence). Trimming stripped 3 bases from V and 3 bases from J, with 12 bases between. CDR3 size: 15 residues. CDR3 in DNA: TGTGCCAGTAGTATTAACGGTATTTCCAATCAGCCCCAGCATTTT. Its protein product is CASSINGISNQPQHF.

In its sample, this clone was seen once. The identical CDR3 is also encoded by other nucleotide sequences in the sample. The chain uses TRBV7-3 and TRBJ2-1, with 10 bases identical to TRBD2. J lost 7 bases, V lost 2 bases, and 8 bases had no gene match. This CDR3 is built from 16 residues. The germline V gene has CDR1 SGHTA and CDR2 FQGTGA. The CDR3 is CASSLSPAGGPNEQFF. The CDR3 DNA reads as TGTGCCAGCAGCTTATCTCCAGCGGGGGGGCCTAATGAGCAGTTCTTC.

The chain has TRBV6-5 and TRBJ1-1; the D gene is possibly TRBD1 (6 bases). Germline lookup yields CDR1 MNHEY and CDR2 SVGAGI. CDR3 size: 14 residues. Deletions cut 5 bases from V and 1 base from J, with 11 bases between. This CDR3 is CASSRQDRNTEAFF. CDR3 DNA sequence: TGTGCCAGCAGTCGACAGGACAGGAACACTGAAGCTTTCTTT.

The chain employs TRBV5-1 and TRBJ2-3, with a weak D call TRBD2 (5 bases). CDR1 and CDR2 (germline): SGHRS, YFSETQ. The CDR3 totals 15 residues. With 4 bases removed from V and 6 bases from J, the gap between germline ends came to 18 bases. CDR3 nucleotide sequence: TGCGCCAGCAGCCTCGAGGACCCCCGGAGGGATACGCAGTATTTT. This translates into CASSLEDPRRDTQYF.

The chain carries TRBV19 and TRBJ1-1; no reliable D call. Germline V gene sequence: CDR1 LNHDA, CDR2 SQIVND (reference sequence). Trimming left V 3 bases short and J 4 bases short, with 18 bases between. The length of the CDR3 is 16 residues. The CDR3 loop is CASSIAQLSGGTEAFF. CDR3 DNA: TGTGCCAGTAGTATCGCGCAGCTTAGCGGTGGCACTGAAGCTTTCTTT.

The chain recombines TRBV6-5 with TRBJ1-1, with TRBD1 identical over 10 bases. Germline V gives CDR1 MNHEY, CDR2 SVGAGI. The CDR3 contains 13 residues. Trimming at V came to 5 bases and at J to 5 bases, leaving 2 bases not matched to a gene. The CDR3, as DNA: TGTGCCAGCAGTCGGACAGGGGGAACTGAAGCTTTCTTT. It specifies CASSRTGGTEAFF.

V usage is TRBV3-1 (or the pseudogene TRBV3-2) and J usage is TRBJ1-2, with 7 nucleotides matching TRBD1. Germline-derived CDR1 and CDR2 are LGHDT and YNNKEL (reference sequence). The CDR3 totals 14 residues. V was clipped by 5 bases and J by 8 bases; unmatched bases: 11. The CDR3 bases are TGTGCCAGCAGCTTCCGACAGGGATTGGGCGGCTACACCTTC. Its translation: CASSFRQGLGGYTF.

The chain carries TRBV9 and TRBJ1-1; D gene unclear. This CDR3 comprises 13 residues. Germline CDR1 is SGDLS and CDR2 is YYNGEE. The V end was cut by 0 bases, the J end by 3 bases, with 6 bases between. The CDR3 region has the DNA TGTGCCAGCAGCGTAGTGCTAGACACTGAAGCTTTCTTT. Its protein product is CASSVVLDTEAFF.

The chain employs TRBV7-6 and TRBJ2-7; perhaps TRBD2 as D (5 bases). CDR3 length: 14 amino acids. V lost 5 bases and J lost 3, with 14 bases in between. Germline assignment: CDR1 SGHVS and CDR2 FNYEAQ. CDR3 residues: CASSPGGTSYEQYF. Written as DNA, the CDR3 is TGTGCCAGCAGCCCCGGTGGAACTAGCTACGAGCAGTACTTC. Full variable domain (remainder filled in from reference TRBV7-6 and TRBJ2-7): GAGVSQSPRYKVTKRGQDVALRCDPISGHVSLYWYRQALGQGPEFLTYFNYEAQQDKSGLPNDRFSAERPEGSISTLTIQRTEQRDSAMYRCASSPGGTSYEQYFGPGTRLTVT.

This clone appeared a few times. This rearrangement joins TRBV29-1 to TRBJ1-2, with 8 bases fitting TRBD1. The trim removed 6 bases at V and 7 bases at J, leaving 10 bases unmatched. Germline CDR1 and CDR2: SQVTM and ANQGSEA. The CDR3 sequence is 13 residues long. The DNA of the CDR3 is TGCAGCGTCCAAGTCGGACAGGGCAGTGGCTACACCTTC. It specifies CSVQVGQGSGYTF.

The chain carries TRBV6-4 and TRBJ1-5, with 11 bases that match TRBD1. V was clipped by 7 bases and J by 0 bases; unmatched bases: 11. This CDR3 comprises 18 residues. Germline loops: CDR1 MRHNA, CDR2 SNTAGT. The CDR3 DNA reads TGTGCCAGCATTCACGGGGACAGGGGGAGCTATAGCAATCAGCCCCAGCATTTT. This translates into CASIHGDRGSYSNQPQHF.

The sample holds one count of this clone. J is TRBJ2-1 and V is TRBV5-6; TRBD2 matches 13 bases. The V gene end was trimmed by 1 base and the J gene end by 8 bases; junction bases not matched to a gene: 3. Germline V lookup: CDR1 SGHDT, CDR2 YYEEEE. The CDR3 consists of 15 residues. The CDR3 sequence: CASSLWTSGGDEQFF. The CDR3 DNA reads TGTGCCAGCAGCTTGTGGACTAGCGGGGGCGATGAGCAGTTCTTC.

The rearrangement joins TRBV10-3 to TRBJ1-2; D is perhaps TRBD1 (6 bases). Trimming removed 6 bases from V and 8 bases from J, with 16 bases in between. Germline CDR1 is ENHRY and CDR2 is SYGVKD. The CDR3 has 13 residues. CDR3 sequence: CAIRNRVAEGYTF. The CDR3 coding sequence is TGTGCCATCAGGAACAGGGTGGCCGAGGGCTACACCTTC.

This chain joins TRBV11-2 and TRBJ1-1; D not resolved. V lost 2 bases and J lost 5, with 9 bases in between. The CDR3 length is 13 residues. The germline V gene encodes CDR1 SGHAT and CDR2 FQNNGV. CDR3 sequence (DNA): TGTGCCAGCAGCTTATACGGGGAAACTGAAGCTTTCTTT. Translating gives CASSLYGETEAFF.

This chain uses TRBV6-5 with TRBJ1-2; 7 nucleotides line up with TRBD1. Per germline, CDR1 MNHEY and CDR2 SVGAGI. The V and J ends lost 6 bases and 4 bases, in that order; junction bases with no gene match: 2. This CDR3 spans 12 amino acids. CDR3 in DNA: TGTGCCAGCAGGGGACAGTCCTATGGCTACACCTTC. Residues: CASRGQSYGYTF.

The rearrangement uses TRBV10-3 and TRBJ2-7, with TRBD2 matching 10 bases. The CDR3 length is 15 residues. J was trimmed by 2 bases and V by 7 bases; bases with no gene match: 8. Per germline, CDR1 ENHRY and CDR2 SYGVKD. The CDR3 coding sequence is TGTGCCATCATCCGATTAGCGGGGGGAACCTACGAGCAGTACTTC. Protein: CAIIRLAGGTYEQYF.

This chain links TRBV5-1 with TRBJ1-5; D is unresolved. V lost 0 bases and J 5 bases, leaving 6 bases between the germline ends. The germline V gene has CDR1 SGHRS and CDR2 YFSETQ. The CDR3 covers 13 residues. CDR3 DNA: TGCGCCAGCAGCTTGGCCTTCGATCAGCCCCAGCATTTT. Protein sequence: CASSLAFDQPQHF. Full variable domain (remainder filled in from reference TRBV5-1 and TRBJ1-5): KAGVTQTPRYLIKTRGQQVTLSCSPISGHRSVSWYQQTPGQGLQFLFEYFSETQRNKGNFPGRFSGRQFSNSRSEMNVSTLELGDSALYLCASSLAFDQPQHFGDGTRLSIL.

This rearrangement joins TRBV30 to TRBJ1-3; D gene ambiguous. The V end was cut by 1 base, the J end by 0 bases, with 4 bases between. The germline V gene encodes CDR1 GTSNPN and CDR2 SVGIG (reference sequence). The CDR3 consists of 13 residues. The CDR3 sequence is CAWSANSGNTIYF. For the CDR3, the DNA is TGTGCCTGGAGTGCAAACTCTGGAAACACCATATATTTT. The full variable domain, its missing parts supplied by reference TRBV30 and TRBJ1-3, is SQTIHQWPATLVQPVGSPLSLECTVEGTSNPNLYWYRQAAGRGLQLLFYSVGIGQISSEVPQNLSASRPQDRQFILSSKKLLLSDSGFYLCAWSANSGNTIYFGEGSWLTVV.

This sequence joins TRBV30 and TRBJ1-6, with D hard to call. CDR3 length: 13 amino acids. From germline, CDR1 is GTSNPN and CDR2 SVGIG (reference sequence). V was shortened by 1 base and J by 6 bases, with 7 bases between the two germline ends. CDR3 in amino acids: CAWSGGSNSPLHF. CDR3 nucleotide sequence: TGTGCCTGGAGTGGCGGGTCTAATTCACCCCTCCACTTT.

The chain uses TRBV5-6 and TRBJ2-5; perhaps TRBD2 as D (5 bases). This CDR3 is built from 12 residues. The V and J ends lost 5 bases and 4 bases respectively, with 9 bases between them. Germline loops: CDR1 SGHDT, CDR2 YYEEEE. The CDR3 DNA reads TGTGCCAGCAGGAGGGCCCGAGAGACCCAGTACTTC. This encodes CASRRARETQYF.